The sequence of this T cell receptor beta chain was determined in a study of early T cells in non-severe SARS-CoV-2 infection. About the study: Chains were unpaired, as sequencing was done on bulk RNA from unsorted whole blood. Notes on the study in general: VDJdb matching skewed toward anti-spike CD8 responses, missing private and CD4 specificities.

Each cDNA molecule carried a unique molecular identifier. TCRdb used MiXCR to reprocess the 5' RACE reads, holding one entry per CDR3 protein. The profile shows almost 45,000 distinct CDR3 sequences, approximately 6% of them singletons. This clonotype was recorded a few times. Its antigen is not known. The CDR3 is 14 residues long. The V segment lost 5 bases and the J segment 3 bases; nucleotides outside the gene matches: 7. CDR1 and CDR2 (germline): SQVTM, ANQGSEA. The J gene is TRBJ2-7, the V gene TRBV29-1; 10 bases are a match to TRBD1. Sequencing input: whole blood. This TCR was recovered from an adult who was a healthcare worker with PCR-confirmed SARS-CoV-2 infection or an uninfected control (not recorded which). DNA for the CDR3: TGCAGCGTTCAGGGACAGGGGATGGACTACGAGCAGTACTTC. Translated, it gives CSVQGQGMDYEQYF.